Listed below are T cell receptor beta chains from one sample, sequenced in a study of blood T cells in healthy people across ages. TCRdb processed the 5' RACE reads anew with MiXCR; each CDR3 protein has one entry. Altogether approximately 1.5 million distinct CDR3 sequences are present, about 32% being singletons, with the ten largest covering around 11%. Sequencing input: blood. The receptors shown here come from a woman in her twenties or thirties in good health. Each CDR3 is given with its conserved first and last residue. D genes are given only for firm matches. Size values are once, few and many counts, or a class for expanded clones, and some rows have none.

V	size	J	D	CDR3	DNA
TRBV12-3/TRBV12-4	.	TRBJ2-4	.	CASSPGGPVRSYF	TGTGCCAGCTCCCCGGGGGGCCCAGTACGTTCGTACTTC
TRBV7-9	.	TRBJ1-4	.	CASSLVAAATDEKLFF	TGTGCCAGCAGCTTGGTGGCAGCTGCTACCGATGAAAAACTGTTTTTT
TRBV9	.	TRBJ2-1	.	CASSVVSGEEQFF	TGTGCCAGCAGCGTTGTCTCAGGGGAAGAGCAGTTCTTC
TRBV9	.	TRBJ2-3	.	CASSVVGVDTQYF	TGTGCCAGCAGCGTAGTAGGGGTAGATACGCAGTATTTT
TRBV10-3	.	TRBJ2-2	TRBD1	CAITGTGETGELFF	TGTGCCATCACCGGGACAGGGGAAACCGGGGAGCTGTTTTTT
TRBV9	.	TRBJ1-1	TRBD1	CASSRLQGSDTEAFF	TGTGCCAGCAGTCGTCTACAGGGGTCGGACACTGAAGCTTTCTTT
TRBV29-1	many	TRBJ2-7	.	CSARTEGSSYEQYF	TGCAGCGCTCGGACGGAGGGCAGCTCCTACGAGCAGTACTTC
TRBV9	.	TRBJ2-3	.	CASSVAMDTQYF	TGTGCCAGCAGCGTAGCAATGGATACGCAGTATTTT
TRBV27	few	TRBJ1-1	.	CASLIHPVAPATEAFF	TGTGCCAGCCTCATACATCCCGTGGCTCCGGCCACTGAAGCTTTCTTT
TRBV7-2	few	TRBJ2-1	TRBD2	CASSPGTSDNEQFF	TGTGCCAGCAGCCCCGGGACTAGCGACAATGAGCAGTTCTTC
TRBV7-2	many	TRBJ2-7	TRBD1	CASSQSGQVYEQYF	TGTGCCAGCAGCCAATCGGGACAGGTGTACGAGCAGTACTTC
TRBV5-1	few	TRBJ2-1	TRBD2	CASSLVAGGLIEQFF	TGCGCCAGCAGCTTGGTTGCGGGGGGACTGATTGAGCAGTTCTTC
TRBV21-1	.	TRBJ2-5	.	CASSKGDRSGETQYF	TGTGCCAGCAGCAAAGGGGACAGGAGCGGAGAGACCCAGTACTTC
TRBV5-1	.	TRBJ1-4	TRBD1	CASSPGDSLNEKLFF	TGCGCCAGCAGCCCAGGGGACAGCTTAAATGAAAAACTGTTTTTT
TRBV6-1	.	TRBJ1-2	TRBD1	CASGQVNYGYTF	TGTGCCAGCGGACAGGTTAACTATGGCTACACCTTC
TRBV2	.	TRBJ2-5	TRBD2	CASSVTSGHQETQYF	TGTGCCAGCAGCGTCACTAGCGGACATCAAGAGACCCAGTACTTC
TRBV28	.	TRBJ1-1	.	CASTLSQGVNTEAFF	TGTGCCAGCACTCTATCCCAGGGAGTGAACACTGAAGCTTTCTTT
TRBV9	.	TRBJ2-1	TRBD2	CATGRTSGYNEQFF	TGTGCCACAGGGAGGACTAGCGGCTACAATGAGCAGTTCTTC
TRBV27	.	TRBJ1-5	.	CASSPGTLGNQPQHF	TGTGCCAGCAGCCCCGGGACACTCGGAAATCAGCCCCAGCATTTT
TRBV14	few	TRBJ2-1	TRBD1	CASSRGQSVFGEQFF	TGTGCCAGCAGCCGGGGACAGTCAGTGTTCGGTGAGCAGTTCTTC
TRBV20-1	once	TRBJ2-1	TRBD2	CSARESSGWYNEQFF	TGCAGTGCTAGAGAGTCTAGCGGGTGGTACAATGAGCAGTTCTTC
TRBV15	few	TRBJ2-5	.	CATSRDGRDGPYQETQYF	TGTGCCACCAGCAGAGATGGCCGGGATGGGCCGTACCAAGAGACCCAGTACTTC
TRBV4-1	.	TRBJ2-7	.	CASSQVGQSYEQYF	TGCGCCAGCAGCCAAGTGGGGCAGTCCTACGAGCAGTACTTC